This T cell receptor beta chain is drawn from a study of beta chain features in type 1 diabetes. Per the germline V gene, CDR1 is KGHSH and CDR2 is LQKENI. CDR3 length: 16 residues. Unmatched junction bases numbered 3, after V lost 2 bases and J lost 1 base. There are a few counts of this clone. Its cognate antigen is unknown. Overall study findings and caveats: There was a moderate but significant shortening of TCRB CDR3s in all four CD4+ subsets of Type 1 diabetes patients. The study found fewer insertions and more deletions at VDJ junctions in type 1 diabetes patients. A potential influence of HLA type upon TCRB rearrangement remained unresolved herein. It was among patients, rather than healthy donors, that naive, central memory and Treg TCRB repertoires appeared more similar.

Of the isolated RNA, all was reverse transcribed, and so the sequenced material was expressed TCRB transcripts. The assay was immunoSEQ multiplex PCR, and TCRdb's table has in-frame clones only and misses some. Counted here are about 370,000 clones, around 10% occurring once; the ten biggest clones make up roughly 0.6%. This sequence joins TRBV18 and TRBJ1-1; 11 bases are shared with TRBD1. Sequencing input: central memory CD4+ T cells from blood. This TCR was recovered from a man aged 25 to 40 with type 1 diabetes. The CDR3 DNA follows: TGTGCCAGCTCACCAGGACAGGGGGCACGGAACACTGAAGCTTTCTTT. Its translation: CASSPGQGARNTEAFF. Full variable domain (rest looked up from reference TRBV18 and TRBJ1-1): NAGVMQNPRHLVRRRGQEARLRCSPMKGHSHVYWYRQLPEEGLKFMVYLQKENIIDESGMPKERFSAEFPKEGPSILRIQQVVRGDSAAYFCASSPGQGARNTEAFFGQGTRLTVV.